This T cell receptor (beta chain) is drawn from a study of shared clonotypes between healthy human individuals. About the study: Three CD4 naive, three CD4 memory, two CD8 naive and one CD8 memory plate were used per donor.

CD4+ cell separation produced CD45RA+ naive and CD45RA-negative memory subsets. The data were produced by immunoSEQ multiplex PCR, yet TCRdb's version contains in-frame clones alone and is incomplete. Altogether a few million clones are present, more than 90% being singletons, with the ten largest covering around 0.15%. Study results and limitations: Generally, estimated richness proved larger in naive subsets than it did in memory subsets. Sampling was confined to blood; repertoires within tissues likely differ.

Germline V gene lookup returns CDR1 KGHSH and CDR2 LQKENI. This CDR3 has 13 amino acids. The V end was cut by 2 bases, the J end by 4 bases, with 7 bases between. To note about this clone: Its antigen remains unknown.

The chain has TRBV18 and TRBJ2-3; no firm D call. The sequenced sample consisted of naive CD4+ T cells sorted from blood. Specified subset: CD45RA+ positively selected. This receptor was identified in a man aged 18 to 29 in good health. The CDR3 sequence: CASSPNFADTQYF. Written as DNA, the CDR3 is TGTGCCAGCTCACCAAACTTCGCAGATACGCAGTATTTT.